This TCR beta chain was found in a study of shared clonotypes between healthy human individuals. From CD4+ cells came CD45RA+ naive and CD45RA-negative memory subsets. Whole-study results and caveats: Sampling involved blood alone; tissue repertoires likely differ.

The ends lost 2 bases at V and 5 bases at J; junction bases unmatched: 6. CDR1 and CDR2 from the germline V gene are MGHRA and YSYEKL. This CDR3 comprises 16 residues. This clone was seen a single time. The antigen is undetermined. Profiling relied on immunoSEQ multiplex PCR, and the TCRdb table lists in-frame clones only, not all of them. The table has 950,000 to 1,300,000 clones, around four fifths seen once. The TCR originated in a man between 18 and 29 years old in good health. The specimen sequenced was memory CD4+ T cells sorted from blood. The subset here: CD45RA-negative fraction. The V gene is TRBV4-1, the J gene TRBJ2-1, with 10 bases matching TRBD2. Written as DNA, the CDR3 is TGCGCCAGCAGCCAATTCACTAGCGGGATTAACAATGAGCAGTTCTTC. Amino acids: CASSQFTSGINNEQFF.